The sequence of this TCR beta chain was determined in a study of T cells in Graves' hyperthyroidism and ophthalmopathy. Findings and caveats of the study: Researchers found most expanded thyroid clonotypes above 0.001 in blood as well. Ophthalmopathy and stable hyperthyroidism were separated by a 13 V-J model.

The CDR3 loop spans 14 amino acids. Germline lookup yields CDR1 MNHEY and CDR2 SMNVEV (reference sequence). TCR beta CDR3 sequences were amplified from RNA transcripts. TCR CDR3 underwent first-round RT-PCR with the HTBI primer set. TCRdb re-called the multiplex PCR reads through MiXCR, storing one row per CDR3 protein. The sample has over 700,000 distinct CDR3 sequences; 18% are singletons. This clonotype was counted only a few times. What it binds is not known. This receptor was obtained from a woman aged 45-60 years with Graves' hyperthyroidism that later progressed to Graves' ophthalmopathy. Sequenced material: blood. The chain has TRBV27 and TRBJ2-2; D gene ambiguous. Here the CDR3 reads CASQIGQNTGELFF. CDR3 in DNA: TGTGCTTCTCAAATTGGCCAGAACACCGGGGAGCTGTTTTTT.